The 18 T cell receptor beta chains given below trace back to one sample, sequenced in a study of blood T cell repertoires in COVID-19. Some clones are missing from TCRdb's copy, which holds only in-frame ones; the method was immunoSEQ multiplex PCR. Among about 130,000 clones listed, more than 75% were seen once. What was sequenced was peripheral blood. The receptors originated from a man in his sixties with COVID-19, enrolled during active disease.

The rearrangement joins TRBV5-4 to TRBJ2-2; 7 nucleotides agree with TRBD2. Germline lookup yields CDR1 SGHNT and CDR2 YYREEE (reference sequence). The ends lost 1 base at V and 4 bases at J; junction bases unmatched: 7. There are 16 residues in the CDR3. Here the CDR3 reads CASSLPAGGTTGELFF. CDR3 DNA sequence: TGTGCCAGCAGCTTGCCCGCCGGGGGGACCACCGGGGAGCTGTTTTTT. The variable domain in full, completed from reference TRBV5-4 and TRBJ2-2, reads ETGVTQSPTHLIKTRGQQVTLRCSSQSGHNTVSWYQQALGQGPQFIFQYYREEENGRGNFPPRFSGLQFPNYSSELNVNALELDDSALYLCASSLPAGGTTGELFFGEGSRLTVL.

The chain recombines TRBV3-1 (or the pseudogene TRBV3-2) with TRBJ2-1; no definite D call. This CDR3 has 13 amino acids. CDR1 and CDR2 from the germline V gene are LGHDT and YNNKEL (reference sequence). V lost 4 bases to trimming and J lost 2 bases, with 6 bases between them. The DNA of the CDR3 is TGTGCCAGCAGCCCCCGGGCCTACAATGAGCAGTTCTTC. Its translation is CASSPRAYNEQFF.

The CDR3, as DNA: TGCAGTGCTAGAGGCCAGTACGAGCAGTACTTC. Translation gives CSARGQYEQYF. The gene calls are TRBV20-1 and TRBJ2-7; D call uncertain. V lost 1 base to trimming and J lost 4 bases, with 5 bases between them. The CDR3 runs 11 residues. Germline values: CDR1 DFQATT, CDR2 SNEGSKA (reference sequence).

This clone was detected only once. This rearrangement joins TRBV12-3 or TRBV12-4 to TRBJ2-5; D is unclear. The CDR3 totals 11 residues. V was trimmed by 8 bases and J by 5 bases, leaving 9 bases between them. CDR3 in amino acids: CASGDGETQYF. CDR3 DNA: TGTGCCAGCGGAGACGGGGAGACCCAGTACTTC.

The gene calls are TRBV11-3 and TRBJ1-2, with a tentative D call TRBD1 (6 bases). Trimming shortened V by 1 base and J by 7 bases, and 10 bases separated the two germline ends. There are 13 residues in the CDR3. Germline lookup yields CDR1 SGHNT and CDR2 YENEEA. CDR3 protein: CASSLGGGSGYTF. The CDR3, as DNA: TGTGCCAGCAGCTTAGGAGGGGGTAGTGGCTACACCTTC.

The chain joins TRBV13 to TRBJ2-5; D may be TRBD2 (5 bases). Germline V gives CDR1 PRHDT, CDR2 FYEKMQ (reference sequence). With 5 bases removed from V and 5 bases from J, the gap between germline ends came to 12 bases. The CDR3 totals 13 residues. CDR3 amino acids: CASSPRTGETQYF. CDR3 nucleotides: TGTGCCAGCAGCCCCCGCACGGGGGAGACCCAGTACTTC.

The gene calls are TRBV5-1 and TRBJ2-1; 11 bases align to TRBD1. Germline V gene sequence: CDR1 SGHRS, CDR2 YFSETQ. V was pared by 0 bases and J by 9 bases, with 5 bases of the junction left unmatched. This CDR3 spans 15 amino acids. This CDR3 is CASSLGPGQGGEQFF. CDR3 coding DNA: TGCGCCAGCAGCTTGGGCCCGGGACAGGGGGGTGAGCAGTTCTTC.

This rearrangement joins TRBV11-2 to TRBJ2-7; tentative D call: TRBD2 (6 bases). The CDR3 consists of 12 residues. V dropped 5 bases and J dropped 3 bases, with 8 bases sitting between them. The germline V gene has CDR1 SGHAT and CDR2 FQNNGV. This chain's CDR3 is CASSRLGYEQYF. CDR3 DNA sequence: TGTGCCAGCAGCAGACTAGGCTACGAGCAGTACTTC.

The V and J genes are TRBV3-1 (or the pseudogene TRBV3-2) and TRBJ2-3; the match to TRBD2 covers 7 bases. Germline values: CDR1 LGHDT, CDR2 YNNKEL (reference sequence). With 0 bases clipped from V and 3 bases from J, the junction kept 12 bases outside the gene matches. The CDR3 totals 18 residues. The CDR3: CASSQDLGEGLGTDTQYF. The CDR3 DNA sequence: TGTGCCAGCAGCCAAGATTTGGGGGAGGGCCTTGGGACAGATACGCAGTATTTT.

The chain employs TRBV9 and TRBJ2-1, with 8 bases aligning to TRBD2. Per the germline V gene, CDR1 is SGDLS and CDR2 is YYNGEE. This CDR3 comprises 15 residues. With V trimmed by 2 bases and J by 4 bases, 5 bases remained unmatched. This CDR3 is CASSVREGSYNEQFF. CDR3 DNA: TGTGCCAGCAGCGTCCGGGAGGGCTCTTACAATGAGCAGTTCTTC.

V gene TRBV3-1 (or the pseudogene TRBV3-2) combines with J gene TRBJ2-1; tentative D call: TRBD2 (5 bases). Trimming stripped 0 bases from V and 4 bases from J, with 13 bases between. CDR3 length: 16 residues. Germline-derived CDR1 and CDR2 are LGHDT and YNNKEL (reference sequence). The CDR3 DNA sequence: TGTGCCAGCAGCCAAGAGTTACTAGATCTTTACAATGAGCAGTTCTTC. Protein product: CASSQELLDLYNEQFF.

This clone was seen a single time. The rearrangement joins TRBV7-9 to TRBJ1-1; the D gene is possibly TRBD1 (6 bases). The CDR3 covers 14 residues. Germline loops: CDR1 SEHNR, CDR2 FQNEAQ (reference sequence). The V gene lost 5 bases and the J gene lost 1 base, with 11 bases spanning the gap. In DNA, the CDR3 is TGTGCCAGCAGCCAGTGGACAGAGAACACTGAAGCTTTCTTT. This codes for CASSQWTENTEAFF.

Only a few counts were recorded for this clone. The V and J genes are TRBV19 and TRBJ2-5; D is undetermined. The CDR3 extends over 14 amino acids. Germline V gene lookup returns CDR1 LNHDA and CDR2 SQIVND (reference sequence). Trimming removed 6 bases at V and 5 bases at J, with 16 bases between. CDR3 amino acids: CASRERSAAETQYF. CDR3 sequence (DNA): TGTGCCAGTAGAGAGCGATCGGCTGCTGAGACCCAGTACTTC.

The CDR3 is CASSITGAGTSGIDEQFF. CDR3 DNA sequence: TGTGCCAGCTCAATCACCGGCGCCGGGACTAGTGGGATAGATGAGCAGTTCTTC. The gene calls are TRBV18 and TRBJ2-1; TRBD2 matches at 8 bases. The V gene's germline CDR1 is KGHSH and CDR2 LQKENI. This CDR3 is 18 amino acids long. V shed 5 bases, J shed 8 bases, and the junction held 20 bases outside the gene matches.

On this clone: Other DNA sequences of this sample code for an identical CDR3. The chain couples TRBV5-4 to TRBJ2-3; the match to TRBD1 covers 7 bases. Per germline, CDR1 SGHNT and CDR2 YYREEE (reference sequence). This CDR3 contains 16 residues. V trimming: 4 bases; J trimming: 0 bases; junction bases outside the gene matches: 8. CDR3 coding DNA: TGTGCCAGCAGCCCCGACAGGGCGTCTAGCACAGATACGCAGTATTTT. This encodes CASSPDRASSTDTQYF.

This rearrangement joins TRBV7-6 to TRBJ2-7; 8 nucleotides match TRBD2. The CDR3 contains 14 residues. Germline lookup yields CDR1 SGHVS and CDR2 FNYEAQ. J gave up 4 bases and V 1 base, and 3 bases lay outside the gene matches. The CDR3, as DNA: TGTGCCAGCAGCTTAGACGGGGGGGTGTACGAGCAGTACTTC. Protein sequence: CASSLDGGVYEQYF.

This clone was observed once. The chain employs TRBV11-3 and TRBJ2-3, with D maybe TRBD2 (7 bases). V lost 5 bases to trimming and J lost 0 bases, with 12 bases between them. This CDR3 spans 15 amino acids. CDR1 is SGHNT, CDR2 YENEEA, per germline. The CDR3: CASSTGRGSTDTQYF. In DNA, the CDR3 is TGTGCCAGCAGCACAGGGAGGGGCAGCACAGATACGCAGTATTTT.

The rearrangement uses TRBV4-1 and TRBJ1-1; D might be TRBD1 (6 bases). Per the germline V gene, CDR1 is MGHRA and CDR2 is YSYEKL. Trimming cost V 4 bases and J 2 bases, with 17 bases left between them. The CDR3 runs to 16 residues. CDR3 loop: CASSPSNRDGNTEAFF. CDR3 coding DNA: TGCGCCAGCAGCCCTTCGAACAGGGACGGCAACACTGAAGCTTTCTTT.